The 14 T cell receptor beta chains given below trace back to one sample, sequenced in a study of T cells after yellow fever vaccination (dated by TCRdb to about 2019). Libraries were prepared through 5' RACE. The sequencer listed for this sample is Illumina HiSeq 2500. The public reads were quality trimmed at Q25 with fastp and then assembled into clones with MiXCR by TCRdb, keeping productive beta chains. Every distinct CDR3 protein forms one entry, paired with its most common genes and DNA. This sample is represented by around 550,000 distinct CDR3 sequences; 15% to 20% of them were singletons. The ten largest clones represent roughly an eighth of the sample. This specimen's treatment or condition label, per the study, means: live attenuated yellow fever vaccine strain. The starting material was PBMCs, obtained 15 days after the yellow fever booster vaccination. These receptors originate from a man aged 30 to 45 who received the YFV17D yellow fever vaccine.

V gene TRBV12-3 or TRBV12-4 combines with J gene TRBJ2-5; maybe TRBD2 (7 bases). V lost 6 bases and J 4 bases, leaving 15 bases between the germline ends. CDR3 length: 14 residues. CDR3 in amino acids: CASSQRGGSETQYF. The CDR3 region has the DNA TGTGCCAGCAGCCAGAGGGGGGGCTCAGAGACCCAGTACTTC.

This clonotype appeared a few times. The V gene is TRBV5-1, the J gene TRBJ2-2; either TRBD1 or TRBD2 may supply D (5 bases each). Germline V gene sequence: CDR1 SGHRS, CDR2 YFSETQ. V was trimmed by 4 bases and J by 5 bases, leaving 15 bases between them. The length of the CDR3 is 15 residues. The CDR3 region has the DNA TGCGCCAGCAGCCCCGAGGGGCGCCGGACCGGGGAGCTGTTTTTT. It is translated as CASSPEGRRTGELFF.

The chain combines TRBV12-3 or TRBV12-4 with TRBJ2-7; 11 nucleotides agree with TRBD1. There are 14 residues in the CDR3. Trimming took 6 bases from V and 7 from J; bases not matched to a gene: 8. CDR3: CASSPGQGAWEQYF. The CDR3 DNA reads as TGTGCCAGCAGCCCCGGACAGGGGGCTTGGGAGCAGTACTTC.

The V and J genes are TRBV7-2 and TRBJ2-7; D assignment may be TRBD1 or TRBD2 (7 bases each). V gave up 0 bases and J gave up 2 bases, with 14 bases separating them. This CDR3 spans 16 amino acids. CDR1 is SGHTA, CDR2 FQGNSA, per germline. The CDR3 nucleotides are TGTGCCAGCAGCTTAGCAAGGCAGGGGGGGGCCTACGAGCAGTACTTC. Translating gives CASSLARQGGAYEQYF.

The chain carries TRBV6-1 and TRBJ2-1; tentative D call: TRBD1 (6 bases). V was pared by 8 bases and J by 8 bases, with 22 bases between. This CDR3 has 15 residues. Germline loops: CDR1 MNHNS, CDR2 SASEGT. The CDR3 sequence: CASGAGLVGADEQFF. CDR3 sequence (DNA): TGTGCCAGCGGGGCAGGACTTGTGGGGGCCGATGAGCAGTTCTTC.

This chain uses TRBV4-2 with TRBJ2-7, with 7 bases fitting TRBD2. Looked up from germline, CDR1 is LGHNA and CDR2 is YNFKEQ. Germline trimming cut 4 bases from V and 3 bases from J; bases unmatched to any gene: 6. The CDR3 is 14 amino acids. CDR3 protein: CASSPGLDIYEQYF. The DNA for the CDR3 is TGTGCCAGCAGCCCAGGACTAGATATCTACGAGCAGTACTTC.

The gene calls are TRBV14 and TRBJ2-6; D is possibly TRBD2 (5 bases). The germline V and J ends were trimmed by 1 base and 4 bases, with 17 bases remaining between them. Looked up from germline, CDR1 is SGHDN and CDR2 is FVKESK. The CDR3 has 18 residues. The CDR3 protein is CASSQGGLLFRGANVLTF. In nucleotides, the CDR3 is TGTGCCAGCAGCCAAGGAGGGCTCCTTTTCAGAGGGGCCAACGTCCTGACTTTC.

V usage is TRBV20-1 and J usage is TRBJ2-5; no reliable D call. The CDR3 length is 14 residues. V dropped 2 bases and J dropped 4 bases, with 14 bases sitting between them. CDR1 is DFQATT, CDR2 SNEGSKA, per germline (reference sequence). Here the CDR3 DNA reads TGCAGTGCTAGAACAGCAAGGGATGGAGAGACCCAGTACTTC. Translated, it gives CSARTARDGETQYF.

V and J are TRBV5-6 and TRBJ2-2; D might be TRBD1 or TRBD2, each matching 5 bases. Germline values: CDR1 SGHDT, CDR2 YYEEEE. The CDR3 is made up of 15 amino acids. Between the trimmed V and J ends, which lost 2 bases and 6 bases, there was a span of 14 bases. The CDR3 sequence: CASSFSPQGPGELFF. The CDR3 DNA follows: TGTGCCAGCAGCTTTTCCCCTCAGGGACCCGGGGAGCTGTTTTTT.

This clonotype turned up a few times. The gene calls are TRBV5-4 and TRBJ2-5, with 10 bases aligning to TRBD1. CDR1 and CDR2 (germline): SGHNT, YYREEE (reference sequence). This CDR3 is 16 amino acids long. V lost 2 bases to trimming and J lost 5 bases; unmatched junction nucleotides: 9. The chain's CDR3 is CASSFLGQGMGETQYF. The CDR3 bases are TGTGCCAGCAGCTTTCTGGGACAGGGGATGGGGGAGACCCAGTACTTC.

This clonotype was seen a few times. CDR3 in amino acids: CSAIRRQLAKNIQYF. The CDR3 region has the DNA TGCAGTGCTATTAGGCGGCAACTAGCCAAAAACATTCAGTACTTC. This sequence joins TRBV20-1 and TRBJ2-4; D uncertain. Trimming shortened V by 4 bases and J by 0 bases, and 13 bases separated the two germline ends. This CDR3 spans 15 amino acids. Germline V gene sequence: CDR1 DFQATT, CDR2 SNEGSKA (reference sequence).

This clonotype was observed once. This sequence joins TRBV20-1 and TRBJ2-2; D possibly corresponds to TRBD1 (5 bases). Germline V gives CDR1 DFQATT, CDR2 SNEGSKA (reference sequence). V lost 6 bases, J lost 6 bases, and 11 bases lay in between. The CDR3 extends over 12 amino acids. CDR3: CSAPTDAGELFF. The CDR3 nucleotides are TGCAGTGCGCCGACAGACGCCGGGGAGCTGTTTTTT.

The gene calls are TRBV5-8 and TRBJ2-3; D gene ambiguous. The CDR3 covers 17 residues. Trimming removed 1 base from V and 2 bases from J, with 17 bases in between. CDR1 and CDR2 from the germline V gene are SGHTS and YDEGEE. DNA of the CDR3: TGTGCCAGCAGCTTGCCCGGAATAGGCTACGACACAGATACGCAGTATTTT. Translating it yields CASSLPGIGYDTDTQYF.

In this sample, this clonotype turned up a few times. The chain has TRBV20-1 and TRBJ2-7; no firm D call. CDR1 is DFQATT and CDR2 is SNEGSKA in the germline V gene (reference sequence). Trimming took 2 bases from V and 3 from J, leaving 11 bases between them. CDR3 length: 13 amino acids. The CDR3, as DNA: TGCAGTGCTAGACAACATAGAGGCTACGAGCAGTACTTC. Protein product: CSARQHRGYEQYF.